This T cell receptor (beta chain) appears in the sequencing data of a study of cytomegalovirus exposure and HLA in healthy donors. About the research overall: As an earlier analysis found, 150 million to 200 million T cells yielded fewer than 130 million unique TCR beta sequences. General study findings and limits: Donors were assumed by presence/absence analyses to have roughly uniform sequencing depth.

Likely unrecorded immune exposures existed in these nominally healthy donors. The PCR employed 60 Vbeta primers together with 13 Jbeta primers. The data were produced by immunoSEQ multiplex PCR, yet TCRdb's version contains in-frame clones alone and is incomplete. This table holds fewer than 150,000 clones, 80% found once. Worth noting for this clone: Its specificity is not known.

V dropped 2 bases and J dropped 5 bases, with 12 bases sitting between them. Germline values: CDR1 SGHTA, CDR2 FQGNSA. This CDR3 comprises 14 residues. The sample comprised PBMCs. The chain employs TRBV7-2 and TRBJ2-5; D may be TRBD1 (5 bases). The receptor was isolated from a man aged 40-50 years in good health and CMV-seronegative. This CDR3 is CASSLRQTGETQYF. In nucleotides, the CDR3 is TGTGCCAGCAGCTTAAGACAGACCGGGGAGACCCAGTACTTC.